This T cell receptor beta chain is drawn from a study of blood T cells in healthy people across ages. Study results and limitations: Long-lived donors carried more naive CD4+ cells and greater diversity than aged donors.

This CDR3 has 17 residues. Germline V gene lookup returns CDR1 SGHRS and CDR2 YFSETQ. V lost 0 bases to trimming and J lost 2 bases; unmatched junction nucleotides: 8. It was with a sample-barcoded 5' primer and a J-beta primer mix that a second PCR of about 7 to 12 cycles was run. Every single cDNA molecule received a tag from a template-switch adaptor with 12 random nucleotides. TCRdb re-called the 5' RACE reads with MiXCR, one entry per CDR3 protein. The sample consists of about 1,400,000 distinct CDR3 sequences, roughly 40% of them appearing once. As for this clonotype: The antigen remains unidentified.

This chain uses TRBV5-1 with TRBJ2-5; 9 nucleotides match TRBD2. The TCR comes from a young woman in good health. Sequencing used blood. CDR3 sequence: CASSLVASGRPQETQYF. In DNA, the CDR3 is TGCGCCAGCAGCTTGGTGGCGAGCGGGAGGCCTCAAGAGACCCAGTACTTC.